This TCR beta chain originates from a study of T-cell memory formation after mild COVID-19 (dated by TCRdb to 2020 to 2022). A note on the overall study: TCR sequence clusters from the two donors were largely donor specific. Longitudinal TCRalpha and TCRbeta repertoire sequencing tracked T-cell clones expanding and contracting after mild COVID-19 in a couple of donors. The cohort was made up of two young adult volunteers, one female and one male, who were previously healthy.

Ficoll-Paque density gradient centrifugation was used to isolate PBMCs. In the germline V gene, CDR1 corresponds to MGHDK and CDR2 to SYGVNS. The CDR3, cysteine through phenylalanine, is 16 amino acids long. Left in the record is the CDR3 DNA by itself, 48 bases read in frame from the first base. Trimming leaves V shorter by 6 bases and J shorter by 7 bases, with the junction holding 14 bases beyond the gene matches. In this sample, this clonotype turned up a few times. The target of this receptor is not known. Base qualities are not recorded, but no much larger clone differs from it by a single base. Sequencer: Illumina NovaSeq 6000. Using 5'RACE with constant-segment primers, TCRalpha and TCRbeta cDNA libraries were constructed, with sample barcodes and unique molecular identifiers added in the process. Trizol reagent was used to extract RNA from every sample. The libraries were amplified in two PCR steps, and the second step added a second sample barcode and Illumina TruSeq adapters. Sequencing of libraries was performed on an Illumina NovaSeq with 2 x 150 bp paired-end reads. As for the original processing: Reads were demultiplexed and collapsed into UMI-guided consensus sequences with migec v1.2.7. Using mixcr v2.1.11, UMI consensuses were aligned to TRA and TRB V and J templates and then assembled into clonotypes. Expanded or contracted clonotypes were those called significant by both edgeR and NoisET, with noise models trained on biological replicates. For edgeR calls, a false discovery rate-adjusted p below 0.01 and a log2 fold-change threshold of 1 were applied. As an exploratory analysis of dynamics, max-normalized trajectories of the 1000 most abundant clonotypes were examined with PCA combined with hierarchical clustering. Each responding clone was given a CD4 or CD8 phenotype based on the CD4+ and CD8+ repertoires, which had been sequenced separately. TCRdb cleaned the public reads at Q25 with fastp, built clones with MiXCR and kept in-frame beta chains. Each record represents a unique CDR3 protein, reported with the most common genes and DNA among its rows. In this record, the V and J calls reflect TCRdb's handling and not the investigators' own analysis. This sample is represented by about 560,000 distinct CDR3 sequences; more than 15% of them were singletons. The ten largest clones represent 12% of the sample.

Beyond this particular receptor, the publication reports: Whether the second-wave clones peaking on day 37 were SARS-CoV-2 specific was not confirmed. Contracting CD4+ clones appeared mostly in the CM and EM memory subsets, whereas CD8+ clones were enriched in EMRA. Balanced CD4/CD8 phenotypes were observed for clones contracting from day 15 to 85, whereas a bias towards CD4+ was observed for a second wave of clones expanding from day 15 to 37. The detection of some responding clones in pre-infection memory suggests that pre-existing cross-reactive memory T cells joined the SARS-CoV-2 response. The study included only a couple of mild cases, and larger cohorts that include severe cases with pre-infection samples were judged to be necessary.

The rearrangement combines TRBV25-1 with TRBJ2-1; TRBD2 matches 8 bases in the middle. The receptor was isolated from an adult woman who had mild COVID-19 (a few samples of this study predate the infection). The sample titles of this study are shuffled in the database, so cell type and time point are left out; the donor was told from shared clones. Sequencing was performed on PBMCs or a T cell subset sorted from them (not recorded which). The DNA reads as follows: TGTGCCAGCAGAACGGTCAGCGGGAGACCGGAGAATGAGCAGTTCTTC. The translation is CASRTVSGRPENEQFF.